The T cell receptor beta chain under discussion was sequenced for a study of monozygotic twins with inflammatory bowel disease. Per-sample cDNA came from eight separate reactions. Template switching appended UMIs that held a 6-nucleotide sample barcode. TCRdb reprocessed the 5' RACE reads; each CDR3 protein has one entry and no DNA is given. The table for this sample gives roughly 100,000 distinct CDR3 sequences. This CDR3 region has 16 residues. Per the germline V gene, CDR1 is SGDLS and CDR2 is YYNGEE. This TCR came from a human donor with ulcerative colitis or Crohn's disease, or a healthy co-twin of an affected twin (not recorded which). Sequenced: blood. The chain employs TRBV9 and TRBJ2-1; with no DNA, the TCRdb D assignment of TRBD2 cannot be verified. The CDR3 spells CASSVDLAGPFDEQFF.